These 2 T cell receptor beta chains originate from one sample sequenced in a study of Ad26.COV2.S vaccination and SARS-CoV-2 variants. Profiled with immunoSEQ multiplex PCR; TCRdb holds only in-frame clones, not every one. The sample contains some 400,000 clones, approximately 89% of which appear only once. This sample's treatment: about 20 received Ad26.COV2.S at low or high dose, single or two shots; roughly 5 received placebo; per-sample allocation not given. Repertoires come from day 63 after the first vaccine or placebo injection. The source material was peripheral blood, sampled in a trial of Ad26.COV2.S vaccine versus placebo. These TCRs come from a person aged 18 to 65 who received the Ad26.COV2.S COVID-19 vaccine or a placebo.

This clone was picked up one time. The chain employs TRBV12-3 or TRBV12-4 and TRBJ2-7; D unclear. CDR3 length: 12 amino acids. The V gene lost 4 bases and the J gene lost 7 bases, with 11 bases spanning the gap. The CDR3 protein is CASSSSTSEQYF. Here the CDR3 DNA reads TGTGCCAGCAGTTCCTCGACTTCGGAGCAGTACTTC.

The CDR3 sequence: CASGWGSGTSGNTIYF. The CDR3 nucleotides read TGTGCTAGTGGTTGGGGATCCGGGACCTCTGGAAACACCATATATTTT. This chain connects TRBV12-5 to TRBJ1-3, with D perhaps TRBD1 (5 bases). Between the trimmed V and J ends, which lost 4 bases and 0 bases, there was a span of 13 bases. The CDR3 loop spans 16 amino acids. The V gene's germline CDR1 is LGHNT and CDR2 FRNRAP.